Listed here are 4 T cell receptor beta chains from one sample, sequenced in a study of technical replicates of blood from a few donors. Only in-frame clones appear in the TCRdb table, and some are missing; sequencing was by immunoSEQ multiplex PCR. The table has around 70,000 clones, about 96% seen once. Sequenced sample: T cells isolated from PBMCs. Receptor source: a human donor in good health.

The V call is TRBV6-1, the J call TRBJ2-1, with a possible D match to TRBD2 (6 bases). CDR1 is MNHNS and CDR2 is SASEGT in the germline V gene. With 2 bases removed from V and 5 bases from J, the gap between germline ends came to 13 bases. The CDR3 totals 15 residues. Written as DNA, the CDR3 is TGTGCCAGCAGTGAATGGGCGGGAACTGACAATGAGCAGTTCTTC. This encodes CASSEWAGTDNEQFF.

The J gene is TRBJ2-5, the V gene TRBV28, with D unclear. The CDR3 runs 11 residues. CDR1 is MDHEN, CDR2 SYDVKM, per germline. V was cut by 3 bases and J by 5 bases, with 4 bases left in between. This chain's CDR3 is CASSLRETQYF. CDR3 sequence (DNA): TGTGCCAGCAGTTTGCGGGAGACCCAGTACTTC.

The V gene is TRBV2, the J gene TRBJ2-7; maybe TRBD2 (6 bases). Looked up from germline, CDR1 is SNHLY and CDR2 is FYNNEI. The CDR3 has 16 amino acids. V was clipped by 3 bases and J by 5 bases, with 20 bases between them. In DNA form, the CDR3 reads TGTGCCAGCAGTGACCGGGGGTGGCGGGATAGTGACGAGCAGTACTTC. Residues: CASSDRGWRDSDEQYF. The full variable domain, with the rest looked up from reference TRBV2 and TRBJ2-7, is EPEVTQTPSHQVTQMGQEVILRCVPISNHLYFYWYRQILGQKVEFLVSFYNNEISEKSEIFDDQFSVERPDGSNFTLKIRSTKLEDSAMYFCASSDRGWRDSDEQYFGPGTRLTVT.

CDR3 sequence reads: CASSGAGPAGGTDTQYF. CDR3 coding DNA: TGTGCCAGCTCAGGAGCCGGACCCGCCGGGGGCACAGATACGCAGTATTTT. The gene calls are TRBV6-4 and TRBJ2-3, with TRBD2 as a possible D gene (5 bases). CDR3 length: 17 residues. Trimming left V 8 bases short and J 1 base short, with 22 bases between. Germline V lookup: CDR1 MRHNA, CDR2 SNTAGT.